The clone carrying this T cell receptor beta chain was seen more than once but under ten times. Its antigen is currently unknown. These data are taken from a study of T cell responses to AZD1222 COVID-19 vaccine. Study in general: Second-dose intervals near 4 or 12 weeks were combined. General study results and limits: Once two AZD1222 doses were given, Spike-specific TCR breadth and depth went up. Females outnumbered males among donors, who were mostly white British; clonal diversity was possibly underestimated. In all cases, repertoires were sampled only after the peak T cell response.

Method: immunoSEQ multiplex PCR; TCRdb's copy keeps in-frame clones and lacks some. This table holds about 100,000 clones, 70% to 90% found once. CDR3 length: 13 residues. Trimming cost V 5 bases and J 1 base, with 8 bases left between them. CDR1 MDHEN and CDR2 SYDVKM come from the germline V gene. The V call is TRBV28, the J call TRBJ1-2, with D possibly TRBD1 on 5 matching bases. Material: peripheral blood, obtained on day 0 of AZD1222 vaccination. This sequence originates from an adult in good health. The CDR3 nucleotides are TGTGCCAGCAGTGTACAGGTTAACTATGGCTACACCTTC. It is translated as CASSVQVNYGYTF.